This T cell receptor (beta chain) is from a study of technical replicates of blood from a handful of donors. The protocol was immunoSEQ multiplex PCR, while the TCRdb copy is restricted to in-frame clones and leaves out a portion. The sample lists roughly 68,000 clones; 95% to 97% were seen once. Germline V lookup: CDR1 GTSNPN, CDR2 SVGIG (reference sequence). V was pared by 0 bases and J by 4 bases, with 10 bases between. The CDR3 spans 14 residues. The chain employs TRBV30 and TRBJ1-5; tentatively, D is TRBD1 (6 bases). Sequencing was done on a sample of T cells isolated from PBMCs. This sequence originates from a human donor in good health. The CDR3 nucleotides read TGTGCCTGGAGTGTAGGGGGGGGGAATCAGCCCCAGCATTTT. This gives the protein CAWSVGGGNQPQHF.